One sample yielded the 5 T cell receptor beta chains listed below, sequenced in a study of regulatory T cells. Primers: 52 TRBV forward and 13 TRBJ reverse. The data were produced by immunoSEQ multiplex PCR, yet TCRdb's version contains in-frame clones alone and is incomplete. The sample contains tens of thousands of clones, roughly 92% of which appear only once. Study-level points and caveats: In CD3G-deficient patients, conventional CD4+ T cells were enriched for hydrophobic CDR3 residues at positions 6 and 7.

These receptors' targets are unknown. What was sequenced was conventional CD4+ T cells sorted from blood. The receptors were gathered from a child under 10 years old with CD3G deficiency.

The rearrangement links TRBV6-1 to TRBJ1-1, with D perhaps TRBD1 (6 bases). Trimming left V 5 bases short and J 1 base short, with 11 bases between. The CDR3 consists of 14 residues. CDR1 is MNHNS, CDR2 SASEGT, per germline. The CDR3 coding sequence is TGTGCCAGCAGTTTCGACAGGAGGAACACTGAAGCTTTCTTT. Residues: CASSFDRRNTEAFF.

CDR3 loop: CASSAYRDSSYEQYF. The CDR3 nucleotides read TGTGCCAGCAGTGCATACAGGGACAGCTCCTACGAGCAGTACTTC. The chain has TRBV6-1 and TRBJ2-7; 7 positions match TRBD1. V lost 4 bases and J lost 0; bases outside the gene matches: 6. From germline, CDR1 is MNHNS and CDR2 SASEGT. The CDR3 totals 15 residues.

V usage is TRBV28 and J usage is TRBJ2-5; D not certain. Germline lookup yields CDR1 MDHEN and CDR2 SYDVKM. The length of the CDR3 is 13 residues. V lost 6 bases and J 5 bases, leaving 13 bases between the germline ends. The chain's CDR3 is CASSPVSAETQYF. The DNA for the CDR3 is TGTGCCAGCAGCCCTGTTTCAGCTGAGACCCAGTACTTC.

This rearrangement joins TRBV5-1 to TRBJ2-1; 11 nucleotides agree with TRBD2. The V segment lost 3 bases and the J segment 13 bases; nucleotides outside the gene matches: 12. The CDR3 length is 15 residues. Germline V gene sequence: CDR1 SGHRS, CDR2 YFSETQ. The CDR3 protein is CASSWGTSGDAGQFF. Here the CDR3 DNA reads TGCGCCAGCAGCTGGGGGACTAGCGGAGATGCCGGTCAGTTCTTC.

The CDR3 DNA reads TGTGCCAGCAGTCCGCCGGGACTAGCGGGCAACGAGCAGTACTTC. Translation gives CASSPPGLAGNEQYF. This rearrangement joins TRBV28 to TRBJ2-7, with 12 bases that match TRBD2. This CDR3 contains 15 residues. Germline loops: CDR1 MDHEN, CDR2 SYDVKM. V shed 5 bases, J shed 5 bases, and the junction held 7 bases outside the gene matches.